There are a few counts of the clone carrying this T cell receptor beta chain. What it binds is unknown. The CDR3 is 14 amino acids. V shed 3 bases and J 4 bases; nucleotides not matched to a gene: 5. CDR1 SGHRS and CDR2 YFSETQ come from the germline V gene. One heparinised draw, averaging around 0.12 L, was taken per donor. As every portion of the isolated RNA was reverse transcribed, the sequencing read expressed TCRB transcripts. Only in-frame clones appear in the TCRdb table, and some are missing; sequencing was by immunoSEQ multiplex PCR. The sample carries 600,000 to 750,000 clones, under 15% recorded once. This record belongs to a study of beta chain features in type 1 diabetes. Findings and limits, study-wide: The study found moderately but significantly shorter TCRB CDR3s in all four CD4+ subsets of Type 1 diabetes patients.

The sequence was collected from a young man with type 1 diabetes. V and J are TRBV5-1 and TRBJ2-7; 9 positions agree with TRBD1. Sequencing used naive CD4+ T cells from blood. The DNA for the CDR3 is TGCGCCAGCAGCTCTGGACAGGGGATGTACGAGCAGTACTTC. It codes for CASSSGQGMYEQYF.